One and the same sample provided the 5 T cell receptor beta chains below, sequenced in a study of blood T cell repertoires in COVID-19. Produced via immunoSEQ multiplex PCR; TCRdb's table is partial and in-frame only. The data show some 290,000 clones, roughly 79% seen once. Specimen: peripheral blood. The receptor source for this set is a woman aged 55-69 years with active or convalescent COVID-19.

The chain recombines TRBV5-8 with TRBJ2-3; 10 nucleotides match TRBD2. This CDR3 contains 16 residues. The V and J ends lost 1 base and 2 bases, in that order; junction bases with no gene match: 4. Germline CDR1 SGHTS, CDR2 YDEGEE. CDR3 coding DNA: TGTGCCAGCAGCTTGCAGCGGGGGGGATACACAGATACGCAGTATTTT. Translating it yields CASSLQRGGYTDTQYF.

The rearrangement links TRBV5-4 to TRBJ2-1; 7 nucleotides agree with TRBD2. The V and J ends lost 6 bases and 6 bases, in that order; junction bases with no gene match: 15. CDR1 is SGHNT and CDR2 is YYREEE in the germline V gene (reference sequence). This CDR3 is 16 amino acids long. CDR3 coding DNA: TGTGCCAGCACCCCGCTTACGGCGGGGGTGGGCAATGAGCAGTTCTTC. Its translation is CASTPLTAGVGNEQFF.

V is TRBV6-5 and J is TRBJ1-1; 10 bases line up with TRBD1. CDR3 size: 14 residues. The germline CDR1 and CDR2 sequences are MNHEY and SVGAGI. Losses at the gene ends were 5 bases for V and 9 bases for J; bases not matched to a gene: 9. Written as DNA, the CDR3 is TGTGCCAGCAGTCCGCCCCAGGACAGGGGGAAAGCTTTCTTT. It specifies CASSPPQDRGKAFF.

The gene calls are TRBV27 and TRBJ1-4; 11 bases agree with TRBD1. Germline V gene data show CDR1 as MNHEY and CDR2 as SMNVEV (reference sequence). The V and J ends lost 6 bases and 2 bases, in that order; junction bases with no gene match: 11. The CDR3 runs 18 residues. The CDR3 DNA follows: TGTGCCAGCAGACTTAACGGACAGGGGGCATTTACTAATGAAAAACTGTTTTTT. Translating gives CASRLNGQGAFTNEKLFF.

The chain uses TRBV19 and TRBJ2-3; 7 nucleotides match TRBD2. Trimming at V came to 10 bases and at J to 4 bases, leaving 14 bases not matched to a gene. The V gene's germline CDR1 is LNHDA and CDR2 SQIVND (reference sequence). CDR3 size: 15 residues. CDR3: CATGGIRAAADTQYF. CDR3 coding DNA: TGTGCCACCGGGGGGATCAGAGCCGCGGCAGATACGCAGTATTTT.